A selection of T cell receptor beta chains follows, all from one sample in a study of shared T cell receptors in the human thymus. Method: immunoSEQ multiplex PCR; TCRdb's copy keeps in-frame clones and lacks some. The sample shows about 710,000 clones, about 89% of them seen only once. The same sample was also used in a study of human thymus T cells.

The sample comprised thymocytes. The receptors here all came from a boy under three years old with a congenital heart defect. CDR3s include the opening cysteine and the closing phenylalanine or tryptophan. Fields, in order: clone size, V gene, J gene, D gene, CDR3 DNA, CDR3 protein. The D gene is left open where the match is weak. Rows may omit the clone size; those that give it use once, few, many or a size class.

clone size: -
V gene: TRBV27
J gene: TRBJ1-3
D gene: -
CDR3 DNA: TGTGCCAGCAGTTCGGACAAGACTGGAAACACCATATATTTT
CDR3 protein: CASSSDKTGNTIYF

clone size: -
V gene: TRBV10-3
J gene: TRBJ2-7
D gene: -
CDR3 DNA: TGTGCCATTTCGGATATTAGCGTTACCTACGAGCAGTACTTC
CDR3 protein: CAISDISVTYEQYF

clone size: -
V gene: TRBV28
J gene: TRBJ1-2
D gene: -
CDR3 DNA: TGTGCCAGCAGTTGTACACCTGTGGGAGATAACTATGGCTACACCTTC
CDR3 protein: CASSCTPVGDNYGYTF

clone size: -
V gene: TRBV9
J gene: TRBJ2-1
D gene: -
CDR3 DNA: TGTGCCAGCAGCGCAGGCAGGGTCTACAATGAGCAGTTCTTC
CDR3 protein: CASSAGRVYNEQFF

clone size: -
V gene: TRBV19
J gene: TRBJ2-7
D gene: TRBD2
CDR3 DNA: TGTGCCAGTAGTCCCTCCCCAGCGGGGAGGTACGAGCAGTACTTC
CDR3 protein: CASSPSPAGRYEQYF

clone size: few
V gene: TRBV5-6
J gene: TRBJ2-7
D gene: TRBD2
CDR3 DNA: TGTGCCAGCAGCTTGGCGCTAGCGGGGGCCTCCTACGAGCAGTACTTC
CDR3 protein: CASSLALAGASYEQYF

clone size: -
V gene: TRBV28
J gene: TRBJ2-2
D gene: TRBD1
CDR3 DNA: TGTGCCAGCAGTTTATCTGCGGACAGGATTAACACCGGGGAGCTGTTTTTT
CDR3 protein: CASSLSADRINTGELFF

clone size: -
V gene: TRBV6-6
J gene: TRBJ1-3
D gene: TRBD1
CDR3 DNA: TGTGCCAGCAGTTCAGGGGGCAGTAGCTCTGGAAACACCATATATTTT
CDR3 protein: CASSSGGSSSGNTIYF

clone size: -
V gene: TRBV18
J gene: TRBJ1-3
D gene: -
CDR3 DNA: TGTGCCAGCTCACCAAAGGGGTTCTCCTCTGGAAACACCATATATTTT
CDR3 protein: CASSPKGFSSGNTIYF

clone size: -
V gene: TRBV6-5
J gene: TRBJ1-3
D gene: -
CDR3 DNA: TGTGCCAGCACCGTCGGACAGGGAAACACCATATATTTT
CDR3 protein: CASTVGQGNTIYF

clone size: -
V gene: TRBV6-6
J gene: TRBJ2-3
D gene: -
CDR3 DNA: TGTGCCAGCAGCTCGACACCTAGCCCTGGCACAGATACGCAGTATTTT
CDR3 protein: CASSSTPSPGTDTQYF

clone size: -
V gene: TRBV4-1
J gene: TRBJ1-1
D gene: -
CDR3 DNA: TGCGCCAGCAGCCAAGCGGGAGGGAACACTGAAGCTTTCTTT
CDR3 protein: CASSQAGGNTEAFF

clone size: -
V gene: TRBV29-1
J gene: TRBJ1-5
D gene: TRBD1
CDR3 DNA: TGCAGCGTTGGGGCAGGGGGTAGCAATCAGCCCCAGCATTTT
CDR3 protein: CSVGAGGSNQPQHF

clone size: -
V gene: TRBV9
J gene: TRBJ1-3
D gene: -
CDR3 DNA: TGTGCCAGCAGCGTAGAGATGGGTACAGGGCATTTACTCGGAAACACCATATATTTT
CDR3 protein: CASSVEMGTGHLLGNTIYF

clone size: -
V gene: TRBV12-5
J gene: TRBJ2-7
D gene: -
CDR3 DNA: TGTGCTAGTGGTTTGGTACACTGGCGGGAAGGGTACGAGCAGTACTTC
CDR3 protein: CASGLVHWREGYEQYF